This TCR beta chain emerged from a study of blood T cell repertoires in COVID-19. Study-wide context: Whether acute or convalescent, the COVID-19 samples came from the United States, Italy and Spain. The cDNA or gDNA used as material had been derived from T cells, B-cell-depleted T cells, or PBMCs.

Under the authors' procedure: The assay estimated nucleated cells by amplifying reference gene primers. Sequencing used immunoSEQ multiplex PCR; TCRdb keeps in-frame clones, though not all of them. V and J calls and clone size are given by that table; D and trimming were obtained from the DNA. The sample shows about 410,000 clones, roughly 90% of them seen only once. The receptor was isolated from a woman in her thirties or forties with COVID-19, enrolled during active disease. Material for sequencing was peripheral blood.

CDR3 residues: CASSSSRGVVEKLFF. The CDR3 DNA reads as TGTGCCAGCAGCTCATCCCGGGGGGTTGTTGAAAAACTGTTTTTT. The rearrangement uses TRBV7-9 and TRBJ1-4; a weak D match, TRBD1 (5 bases). The CDR3 is 15 amino acids. V lost 4 bases to trimming and J lost 7 bases, with 16 bases between them. Germline CDR1 is SEHNR and CDR2 is FQNEAQ (reference sequence).